This paragraph reports one T cell receptor beta chain. As yet, its antigen is unknown. Sequencing used immunoSEQ multiplex PCR; TCRdb keeps in-frame clones, though not all of them. Of around 53,000 clones in the sample, approximately 84% were seen once. The record originates from a study of a mutant IDH1 vaccine in newly diagnosed glioma. Study overall: Either 4-6 weeks after radiotherapy alone or alongside temozolomide, vaccination was begun. Notes on the study in general: Whatever changes occurred in top peripheral T cell clonotypes seemed unrelated to pseudoprogression.

Time point indicated: week 47, end of study. Every single dose of the vaccine, 300 ug of mutant IDH1 20-mer peptide, came with topical imiquimod. Patients received eight vaccinations in weeks 1, 3, 5, 7, 11, 15, 19, 23. Germline lookup yields CDR1 MNHNS and CDR2 SASEGT. The CDR3 sequence is 15 residues long. V was cut by 9 bases and J by 0 bases, with 15 bases left in between. This receptor was taken from a woman under 40 with glioma. Some clones in this sample may be carry-over from other donors' samples. The chain links TRBV6-1 to TRBJ2-4; TRBD1 might be the D (5 bases). Sequencing was performed on PBMCs, taken from a glioma patient whose treatment included an IDH1 peptide vaccine. In DNA, the CDR3 is TGTGCCAGTTCCCTCGGACAACTAGCCAAAAACATTCAGTACTTC. Protein sequence: CASSLGQLAKNIQYF.